The rows below give T cell receptor beta chains drawn from one sample of a study of radiotherapy plus CTLA-4 blockade in lung cancer. Using immunoSEQ multiplex PCR, the repertoire was profiled, and TCRdb retains in-frame clones only, with some absent. The data contain 60,000 or so clones, 77% of them seen just once; the ten biggest clones take up 3.5% to 4%. This sample comprised peripheral blood, obtained from a patient treated with radiotherapy plus ipilimumab. These receptors were taken from a human donor with non-small cell lung cancer who had a partial response to radiotherapy plus ipilimumab. Each CDR3 is given with its conserved first and last residue. D genes are given only for firm matches. Size is omitted from some rows. Given values are once, few, many or a class for expanded clones.

v_call	d_call	clone_size	j_call	cdr3_nt	cdr3_aa
TRBV19	.	.	TRBJ2-7	TGTGCCAGTAGTATAGGAGGGATGAACTACGAGCAGTACTTC	CASSIGGMNYEQYF
TRBV27	.	.	TRBJ2-1	TGTGCCAGCAGTCCCCGGACAGCCAATGAGCAGTTCTTC	CASSPRTANEQFF
TRBV9	TRBD2	.	TRBJ2-1	TGTGCCAGCAGCGTTAATCCGACTAGCGGAAATGAGCAGTTCTTC	CASSVNPTSGNEQFF
TRBV4-3	TRBD2	.	TRBJ2-3	TGCGCCAGCAGCGAAACTAGCGGGGTTGATACGCAGTATTTT	CASSETSGVDTQYF
TRBV12-5	.	.	TRBJ1-5	TGTGCTAGTGGCAGTTTTAATCAGCCCCAGCATTTT	CASGSFNQPQHF
TRBV5-1	TRBD2	.	TRBJ2-1	TGCGCCAGCAGATTAGACGGACTAGCGGGGGGGAGGGAGCAGTTCTTC	CASRLDGLAGGREQFF
TRBV6-5	TRBD1	.	TRBJ1-5	TGTGCCAGCAGTCTTGGCAGGGGGAATCAGCCCCAGCATTTT	CASSLGRGNQPQHF
TRBV6-1	.	.	TRBJ2-7	TGTGCCAGCAGTGAACAGGGGGGCGGCGAGCAGTACTTC	CASSEQGGGEQYF
TRBV29-1	.	.	TRBJ1-2	TGCAGCGTTGACAGGAGGCCGGACTATGGCTACACCTTC	CSVDRRPDYGYTF
TRBV18	.	.	TRBJ1-5	TGTGCCAGCTCACGGGGAAGGGCGGACTTGGATCAGCCCCAGCATTTT	CASSRGRADLDQPQHF
TRBV5-1	.	once	TRBJ2-5	TGCGCCAGCAGTTCTGAGTACCAAGAGACCCAGTACTTC	CASSSEYQETQYF
TRBV29-1	TRBD1	.	TRBJ2-1	TGCAGCGTTGAAACAGGGGATGAGCAGTTCTTC	CSVETGDEQFF
TRBV6-6	.	.	TRBJ1-2	TGTGCCAGCACCTCAACCGCGGGGGGAGGCTACACCTTC	CASTSTAGGGYTF
TRBV9	TRBD2	.	TRBJ2-3	TGTGCCAGCAGCGCCGAGTGGGGCGGGGGGGCCGTGGGAGATACGCAGTATTTT	CASSAEWGGGAVGDTQYF
TRBV7-3	TRBD1	.	TRBJ1-1	TGTGCCAGCAGCTTAACAGGGGGCCATGGGACCCGACTGAACACTGAAGCTTTCTTT	CASSLTGGHGTRLNTEAFF
TRBV6-1	.	.	TRBJ2-5	TGTGCCAGCAGTGAAGTGGCAGGCGTCCAAGAGACCCAGTACTTC	CASSEVAGVQETQYF
TRBV5-1	TRBD2	few	TRBJ2-3	TGCGCCAGCAGCCCTGGGACTAGCGGCAGCACAGATACGCAGTATTTT	CASSPGTSGSTDTQYF
TRBV7-6	.	once	TRBJ2-3	TGTGCCAGCAGCTTGCTACGACAGGTTTCAGATACGCAGTATTTT	CASSLLRQVSDTQYF
TRBV30	.	few	TRBJ2-5	TGTGCCTGGAGCGCCAGCGCACAGGAGCGAGAGACCCAGTACTTC	CAWSASAQERETQYF
TRBV11-3	TRBD1	.	TRBJ2-2	TGTGCCAGCAGCAACAGGGGAGACACCGGGGAGCTGTTTTTT	CASSNRGDTGELFF
TRBV13	TRBD1	.	TRBJ1-3	TGTGCCAGCAGCTCCGACAGGGGGAACACCATATATTTT	CASSSDRGNTIYF
TRBV9	TRBD1	.	TRBJ2-3	TGTGCCAGCAGCAACAACAGGGGCCTGAGCACAGATACGCAGTATTTT	CASSNNRGLSTDTQYF
TRBV5-4	TRBD1	.	TRBJ2-7	TGTGCCAGCAGCTTGGGGGACAGGGGGCGTTTCGAGCAGTACTTC	CASSLGDRGRFEQYF
TRBV21-1	.	.	TRBJ2-5	TGTGCCAGCAGCACCTGCGGGGAGGGTCCCGATAATTTACAAGAGACCCAGTACTTC	CASSTCGEGPDNLQETQYF
TRBV6-5	.	.	TRBJ1-1	TGTGCCAGCAGTCACAAGGGGACTGAAGCTTTCTTT	CASSHKGTEAFF
TRBV10-2	TRBD1	.	TRBJ2-7	TGCGCCAGCAGTGAGTCGGGGACAGTGGATCAGTACTTC	CASSESGTVDQYF
TRBV28	.	.	TRBJ2-7	TGTGCCAGCATGAATAGTTCCTACGAGCAGTACTTC	CASMNSSYEQYF
TRBV4-1	TRBD1	once	TRBJ1-1	TGCGCCAGCAGCCAGGGACAGGGGACGAACACTGAAGCTTTCTTT	CASSQGQGTNTEAFF
TRBV19	TRBD1	.	TRBJ1-3	TGTGCCAGTAGACCGACAGGGACGAGCTCTGGAAACACCATATATTTT	CASRPTGTSSGNTIYF
TRBV2	TRBD2	few	TRBJ2-1	TGTGCCAGCAGTGGTGGACTAGATGAGCAGTTCTTC	CASSGGLDEQFF
TRBV19	.	.	TRBJ1-1	TGTGCCAGTAGTGGGCGACAGTTCATGAACACTGAAGCTTTCTTT	CASSGRQFMNTEAFF
TRBV10-1	TRBD1	.	TRBJ2-2	TGCGCCAGCAGTGAAGTCAGGGGGACGAACACCGGGGAGCTGTTTTTT	CASSEVRGTNTGELFF
TRBV5-6	.	.	TRBJ2-3	TGTGCCAGCAGCTTACTGGGAGGGGGAGCAAGCACAGATACGCAGTATTTT	CASSLLGGGASTDTQYF
TRBV5-1	.	.	TRBJ1-4	TGCGCCAGCAGCCTGAGGACAGCAACTAATGAAAAACTGTTTTTT	CASSLRTATNEKLFF
TRBV28	TRBD1	.	TRBJ2-7	TGTGCCAGCAGTTCCGACAGGGGGCATCGCTACGAGCAGTACTTC	CASSSDRGHRYEQYF
TRBV19	TRBD1	.	TRBJ2-2	TGTGCCAGTAGTATAGTACAGGGGCCCACCGGGGAGCTGTTTTTT	CASSIVQGPTGELFF
TRBV11-3	.	.	TRBJ1-1	TGTGCCAGCAGTAACAGGGACCCTGAAGCTTTCTTT	CASSNRDPEAFF
TRBV2	TRBD1	.	TRBJ1-4	TGTGCCAGCAGTGAGGACAGGGGTTATGAAAAACTGTTTTTT	CASSEDRGYEKLFF
TRBV5-6	.	.	TRBJ1-5	TGTGCCAGCAGCTTGGGTCGAGGGCCCGGGGGACAGCCCCAGCATTTT	CASSLGRGPGGQPQHF
TRBV2	.	.	TRBJ1-1	TGTGCCAGCAGTGAGGCGGGGAACACTGAAGCTTTCTTT	CASSEAGNTEAFF
TRBV6-5	.	once	TRBJ1-1	TGTGCCAGCAGCCGTCCCCCCGACAGATTAGACGAAGCTTTCTTT	CASSRPPDRLDEAFF
TRBV4-1	TRBD1	.	TRBJ2-1	TGCGCCAGCAGCCAGGGGACAGGGGGGAGTGAGCAGTTCTTC	CASSQGTGGSEQFF
TRBV19	TRBD1	.	TRBJ1-6	TGTGCCAGTAGTACGCAGGGACAGAATAATTCACCCCTCCACTTT	CASSTQGQNNSPLHF
TRBV9	TRBD1	few	TRBJ1-2	TGTGCCAGCAGCGTAGATCTCGGGACAGGGGGTGGCTACACCTTC	CASSVDLGTGGGYTF
TRBV10-2	TRBD1	.	TRBJ2-7	TGCGCCAGCAGTTTCGGGACAGCCTCCTACGAGCAGTACTTC	CASSFGTASYEQYF
TRBV14	TRBD2	few	TRBJ2-3	TGTGCCAGCAGCCAAGCACTAGCGGGGAGTACAGATACGCAGTATTTT	CASSQALAGSTDTQYF
TRBV19	.	.	TRBJ1-5	TGTGCCAGTGGTCCTGGATGGGGCCAGCCCCAGCATTTT	CASGPGWGQPQHF
TRBV19	TRBD2	.	TRBJ2-1	TGTGCCAGTAGTCCCACTAGCGGGGCCTACAATGAGCAGTTCTTC	CASSPTSGAYNEQFF
TRBV4-3	.	.	TRBJ2-7	TGCGCCAGCAGCCAAGGGCATTACCCTTCAAGCGAGCAGTACTTC	CASSQGHYPSSEQYF
TRBV5-1	.	.	TRBJ2-5	TGCGCCAGCAGCGAGGATTCGGTAGAGACCCAGTACTTC	CASSEDSVETQYF
TRBV19	TRBD1	.	TRBJ1-5	TGTGCCAGTAAATATGCAGGGGGCCACTATCAGCCCCAGCATTTT	CASKYAGGHYQPQHF
TRBV6-1	TRBD2	.	TRBJ2-7	TGTGCCAGCCTTCAGCGGGGGATCTACGAGCAGTACTTC	CASLQRGIYEQYF
TRBV1	.	once	TRBJ1-2	TGCACCAGCAACCACGGGACAGGGGATAACTATGGCTACACCTTC	CTSNHGTGDNYGYTF
TRBV7-8	TRBD1	.	TRBJ1-5	TGTGCCAGCAGCCTCTCCCTTGACAGGGCGGCTCAGCCCCAGCATTTT	CASSLSLDRAAQPQHF
TRBV14	TRBD1	.	TRBJ1-2	TGTGCCAGCAGCCAAGACCAGGGGGCTGGTGGCTACACCTTC	CASSQDQGAGGYTF